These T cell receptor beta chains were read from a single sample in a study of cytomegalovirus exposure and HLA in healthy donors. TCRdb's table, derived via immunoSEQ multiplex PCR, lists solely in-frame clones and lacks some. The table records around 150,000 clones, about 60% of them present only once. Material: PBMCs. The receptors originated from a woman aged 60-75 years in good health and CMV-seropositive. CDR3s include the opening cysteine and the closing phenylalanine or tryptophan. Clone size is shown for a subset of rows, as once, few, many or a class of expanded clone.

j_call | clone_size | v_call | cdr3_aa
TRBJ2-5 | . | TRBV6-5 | CASRPPRMGAETQYF
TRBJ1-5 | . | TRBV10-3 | CAISESRVSNQPQHF
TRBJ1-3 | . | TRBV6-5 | CASSYTAQGAGNTIYF
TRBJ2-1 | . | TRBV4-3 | CASSQDRGTGYYEQFF
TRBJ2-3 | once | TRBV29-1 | CSAGTSWTDTQYF
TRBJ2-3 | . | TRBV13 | CASSSSSSTDTQYF
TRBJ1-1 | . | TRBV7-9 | CASSLAQGTKVDTEAFF
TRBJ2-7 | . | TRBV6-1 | CASSEVRGYEQYF
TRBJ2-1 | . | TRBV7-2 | CASSFRTGRANEQFF
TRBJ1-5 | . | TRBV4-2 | CASSQNWGNNLPSDSNQPQHF
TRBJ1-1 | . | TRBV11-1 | CASSLDRGNTEAFF
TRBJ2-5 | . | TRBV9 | CASSPDDQAQETQYF
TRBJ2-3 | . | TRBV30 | CAWRAGEGVTQYF
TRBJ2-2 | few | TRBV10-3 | CAISETGPGELFF
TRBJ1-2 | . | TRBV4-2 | CASNQERQVYGYTF
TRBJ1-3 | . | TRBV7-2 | CASSSSGTPHKNSGNTIYF
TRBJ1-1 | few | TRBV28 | CASSPPGRTEAFF
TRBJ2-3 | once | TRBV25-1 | CASSPGQGASADTQYF
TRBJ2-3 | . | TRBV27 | CASSFGGSGRNTQYF
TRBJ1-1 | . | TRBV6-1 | CASSETWVGGVTEAFF
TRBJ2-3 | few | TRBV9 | CASSVVSGNTDTQYF
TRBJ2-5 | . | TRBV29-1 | CSVDRAWETQYF
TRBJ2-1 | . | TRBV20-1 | CSGSYNEQFF